The clone carrying this T cell receptor (beta chain) was recorded a few times. Its target is not known. V dropped 3 bases and J dropped 4; count of bases not matched to a gene: 6. CDR3 length: 15 amino acids. Germline values: CDR1 MNHEY, CDR2 SMNVEV (reference sequence). It was from unfractionated whole blood that total RNA was extracted. Authors' analysis steps: A per-sample median of 95,638 TCRs was observed, with a range of roughly 20,000 to 750,000. TCRdb analysed the 5' RACE reads with MiXCR anew, one entry per CDR3 protein. None of the V and J calls come from the authors' own analysis; TCRdb made them. Of some 78,000 distinct CDR3 sequences in the sample, more than 7% were seen once. The data were taken from a study of human T cells and chemical hapten exposure. The study's findings and limits: Sensitizing to DPC left TCRs with a frequency above 1 in 1000 unaltered.

The V gene is TRBV27, the J gene TRBJ1-5, with 7 nucleotides matching TRBD1. This sequence originates from a male donor in good health. The chain's CDR3 is CASSFRQGPNQPQHF. The CDR3 DNA follows: TGTGCCAGCAGTTTTCGACAGGGCCCGAATCAGCCCCAGCATTTT.